This passage covers 18 T cell receptor beta chains from one sample sequenced in a study of blood T cells in healthy people across ages. Through a sample-barcoded 5' primer and a J-beta primer mix, a second PCR was run for roughly 7 to 12 cycles. Using its own MiXCR run on the 5' RACE reads, TCRdb lists one record per CDR3 protein. Of 700,000 to 850,000 distinct CDR3 sequences listed, roughly 40% were seen once; the top ten hold roughly 13%. The material sequenced was blood. These receptors were taken from a young man in good health.

This rearrangement joins TRBV5-1 to TRBJ1-3; D remains ambiguous. V lost 3 bases and J 0 bases, leaving 13 bases between the germline ends. The CDR3 covers 16 residues. Germline loops: CDR1 SGHRS, CDR2 YFSETQ. CDR3 sequence: CASSSVRAVSGNTIYF. The CDR3 nucleotides read TGCGCCAGCAGCTCGGTTCGGGCTGTCTCTGGAAACACCATATATTTT.

Points on this clonotype: At one end the junction does not follow the germline gene, possibly because of a read error. The rearrangement joins TRBV5-1 to TRBJ2-5; the D gene is possibly TRBD2 (6 bases). CDR1 and CDR2 (germline): SGHRS, YFSETQ. The CDR3 extends over 16 amino acids. CDR3 region: CASRSALRGYQETRYF. The CDR3 DNA reads TGCGCCAGCCGGTCTGCTTTGCGGGGCTACCAAGAGACCCGGTACTTC.

The chain has TRBV29-1 and TRBJ2-1; the D call may be TRBD1 or TRBD2 (6 bases each). Matching the DNA end better, TRBJ2-7 makes the J call doubtful. This CDR3 contains 17 residues. The germline V gene has CDR1 SQVTM and CDR2 ANQGSEA. This CDR3 is CSVEAPFVEGGYNEQYF. The CDR3 DNA is TGCAGCGTTGAAGCCCCCTTTGTGGAGGGGGGCTACAATGAGCAGTACTTC.

The chain couples TRBV7-9 to TRBJ2-1; TRBD1 matches 9 bases. Per germline, CDR1 SEHNR and CDR2 FQNEAQ (reference sequence). The V segment lost 5 bases and the J segment 8 bases; nucleotides outside the gene matches: 7. This CDR3 spans 14 amino acids. CDR3 in amino acids: CASSPMGTGYEQFF. In DNA, the CDR3 is TGTGCCAGCAGCCCGATGGGGACAGGGTATGAGCAGTTCTTC. The full variable domain, rest sourced from reference TRBV7-9 and TRBJ2-1, is DTGVSQNPRHKITKRGQNVTFRCDPISEHNRLYWYRQTLGQGPEFLTYFQNEAQLEKSRLLSDRFSAERPKGSFSTLEIQRTEQGDSAMYLCASSPMGTGYEQFFGPGTRLTVL.

This chain connects TRBV5-1 to TRBJ1-1, with a possible D match to TRBD1 (6 bases). The V end was cut by 4 bases, the J end by 0 bases, with 13 bases between. Germline-derived CDR1 and CDR2 are SGHRS and YFSETQ. There are 15 residues in the CDR3. The CDR3 protein is CASSREGVMNTEAFF. The DNA of the CDR3 is TGCGCCAGCAGCCGAGAGGGGGTTATGAACACTGAAGCTTTCTTT.

Only one count was recorded for this clonotype. Mismatch with germline at one junction end may stem from a read error. CDR3 in DNA: TGTGCCACCAGTGATGCGACTAGTCTGGGCGCAGATACGCCGTATTTT. Protein: CATSDATSLGADTPYF. The chain couples TRBV24-1 to TRBJ2-3, with a weak D call TRBD2 (6 bases). The CDR3 length is 16 residues. In germline, CDR1 is KGHDR, CDR2 SFDVKD.

This clonotype occurred a few times. This rearrangement joins TRBV6-5 to TRBJ1-2, with D unclear. V was trimmed by 6 bases and J by 6 bases, leaving 11 bases between them. The CDR3 runs to 12 residues. Germline loops: CDR1 MNHEY, CDR2 SVGAGI. DNA of the CDR3: TGTGCCAGCAGAACGTTGGGCGATGGCTACACCTTC. This sequence encodes CASRTLGDGYTF.

This chain connects TRBV7-9 to TRBJ2-2; D is perhaps TRBD1 (6 bases). CDR3 length: 13 amino acids. Germline V gives CDR1 SEHNR, CDR2 FQNEAQ (reference sequence). V was cut by 5 bases and J by 8 bases, with 12 bases left in between. As DNA, the CDR3 is TGTGCCAGCAGCCCCGCCGGGACAGGGGAGCTGTTTTTT. Translation gives CASSPAGTGELFF.

The genes are TRBV20-1 and TRBJ2-2; TRBD2 aligns across 9 bases. The ends lost 1 base at V and 7 bases at J; junction bases unmatched: 10. This CDR3 has 16 residues. From germline, CDR1 is DFQATT and CDR2 SNEGSKA (reference sequence). CDR3 residues: CSARVLAGGPDGELFF. Written as DNA, the CDR3 is TGCAGTGCTAGAGTCCTGGCGGGGGGGCCCGACGGGGAGCTGTTTTTT.

This clonotype occurred many times. The gene calls are TRBV5-1 and TRBJ1-5; no definite D call. The germline CDR1 and CDR2 sequences are SGHRS and YFSETQ. Trimming removed 4 bases from V and 2 bases from J, with 7 bases in between. This CDR3 spans 13 amino acids. As DNA, the CDR3 is TGCGCCAGCAGCCCCGACGGCAATCAGCCCCAGCATTTT. Amino acids: CASSPDGNQPQHF.

This rearrangement joins TRBV27 to TRBJ1-1; TRBD1 is a possible D gene (6 bases). The CDR3 loop spans 14 amino acids. Trimming took off 6 bases at V and 5 bases at J, with 16 bases between the two ends. Germline values: CDR1 MNHEY, CDR2 SMNVEV (reference sequence). This CDR3 is CASRLPGQGTEAFF. CDR3 nucleotide sequence: TGTGCCAGCAGATTACCGGGACAAGGGACTGAAGCTTTCTTT.

This clonotype was seen repeatedly, ten times or more. The CDR3 here is CSARDVGGYYEQYF. The CDR3 nucleotides are TGCAGTGCTAGAGATGTTGGCGGCTACTACGAGCAGTACTTC. The V call is TRBV20-1, the J call TRBJ2-7; D is unclear. The CDR3 is 14 amino acids. Germline lookup yields CDR1 DFQATT and CDR2 SNEGSKA (reference sequence). Trimming stripped 0 bases from V and 3 bases from J, with 12 bases between.

This clonotype was observed once. At one end, the junction sequence differs from germline, possibly due to a read error. The chain recombines TRBV4-3 with TRBJ1-1; possibly TRBD1 for D (5 bases). Germline V CDR1 and CDR2: LGHNA, YSLEER. CDR3 length equals 15 residues. Here the CDR3 DNA reads TGCGCCGGCAGCCAAGGGGTACAGTTCAACACTGAAGCTTTCTTT. Encoded protein: CAGSQGVQFNTEAFF.

The rearrangement links TRBV5-5 to TRBJ1-1; maybe TRBD1 (6 bases). The V end lost 4 bases, the J end lost 0 bases, and 16 bases lay between the germline ends. The CDR3 loop spans 16 amino acids. Germline V gene lookup returns CDR1 SGHKS and CDR2 YYEKEE (reference sequence). CDR3 sequence reads: CASSTRTGLMNTEAFF. The CDR3 region has the DNA TGTGCCAGCAGCACACGAACAGGGTTGATGAACACTGAAGCTTTCTTT.

This clonotype was recorded once. It may be a read error: a sequence one base away is much more abundant. This chain uses TRBV12-3 or TRBV12-4 with TRBJ2-1; D gene unclear. CDR3 size: 12 residues. In DNA form, the CDR3 reads TGTGCCAGCAGGCCATCGGTGGACGAGCGGTTCTTC. Residues: CASRPSVDERFF.

J is TRBJ2-5 and V is TRBV7-9, with D hard to call. The CDR3 is made up of 11 amino acids. The V and J ends lost 5 bases and 4 bases respectively, with 5 bases between them. Looked up from germline, CDR1 is SEHNR and CDR2 is FQNEAQ (reference sequence). This CDR3 is CASSPTETQYF. CDR3 sequence (DNA): TGTGCCAGCAGCCCAACAGAGACCCAGTACTTC. Complete variable domain (other parts from reference TRBV7-9 and TRBJ2-5): DTGVSQNPRHKITKRGQNVTFRCDPISEHNRLYWYRQTLGQGPEFLTYFQNEAQLEKSRLLSDRFSAERPKGSFSTLEIQRTEQGDSAMYLCASSPTETQYFGPGTRLLVL.

Turning to this clonotype: Germline is not matched at one junction end, which may reflect a read error. The rearrangement links TRBV9 to TRBJ2-4; tentative D call: TRBD1 (6 bases). Germline loops: CDR1 SGDLS, CDR2 YYNGEE. The CDR3 covers 14 residues. The CDR3: CAGSSRDIMNEQYF. Here the CDR3 DNA reads TGTGCCGGCAGCTCCCGGGACATTATGAATGAGCAGTACTTC.

This sequence joins TRBV4-1 and TRBJ2-7; D is possibly TRBD1 (7 bases). Germline lookup yields CDR1 MGHRA and CDR2 YSYEKL. Trimming took 0 bases from V and 0 from J, leaving 12 bases between them. The CDR3 covers 16 residues. This CDR3 reads CASSQEEGANSYEQYF. The DNA of the CDR3 is TGCGCCAGCAGCCAAGAGGAGGGGGCCAACTCCTACGAGCAGTACTTC.